A selection of T cell receptor beta chains follows, all from one sample in a study of blood T cell repertoires in COVID-19. Repertoires were generated with immunoSEQ multiplex PCR, while TCRdb's copy carries only in-frame clones and drops some. In the table there are about 670,000 clones, 85% to 90% of which are singletons. Sequencing used peripheral blood. All receptors derive from a woman aged 18-29 years with acute or convalescent COVID-19. The CDR3 runs from the conserved cysteine through the conserved F or W. A D gene is named only where the DNA matches it firmly. Clone size, where shown, is once, few, many, or a class for clones that have expanded.

d_gene	v_gene	abundance	j_gene	CDR3nt	CDR3aa
-	TRBV2	-	TRBJ1-5	TGTGCCAGCAGTGGGGAGGGGATCCAGCCCCAGCATTTT	CASSGEGIQPQHF
-	TRBV9	-	TRBJ1-1	TGTGCCAGCAGCCCCACGGAGAGTTTGAACACTGAAGCTTTCTTT	CASSPTESLNTEAFF
-	TRBV5-6	-	TRBJ1-1	TGTGCCAGCAGCTTGGGAGGTGCTGGTGGCATGAACACTGAAGCTTTCTTT	CASSLGGAGGMNTEAFF
-	TRBV9	-	TRBJ2-2	TGTGCCAGCAGCCTACTCACCCACAACACCGGGGAGCTGTTTTTT	CASSLLTHNTGELFF
-	TRBV11-2	once	TRBJ2-1	TGTGCCAGCAGCCAGGGCGGGACCAATGAGCAGTTCTTC	CASSQGGTNEQFF
-	TRBV2	few	TRBJ1-2	TGTGCCAGCAGTGCGGGCTCGCGGGGTGACTATGGCTACACCTTC	CASSAGSRGDYGYTF
TRBD1	TRBV30	-	TRBJ1-5	TGTGCCTGGAGTGGGGGGACAGCCCTTTATAGCAATCAGCCCCAGCATTTT	CAWSGGTALYSNQPQHF
TRBD1	TRBV6-1	-	TRBJ1-2	TGTGCCAGCAGTGACCCAAACAGGGGAGGCTATGGCTACACCTTC	CASSDPNRGGYGYTF
-	TRBV29-1	once	TRBJ1-2	TGCAGCGTTGATACCGGTGGCAGGGTAGGCTACACCTTC	CSVDTGGRVGYTF
-	TRBV27	once	TRBJ1-2	TGTGCCAGTCGGCCGGGGGGGACCCGTGGGCAGGACTATGGCTACACCTTC	CASRPGGTRGQDYGYTF
TRBD1	TRBV30	-	TRBJ2-7	TGTGCCTGGAGTATCATGACAGGGGGCTACGAGCAGTACTTC	CAWSIMTGGYEQYF
-	TRBV7-7	-	TRBJ2-1	TGTGCCAGCAGCTCGGGGACACGGCCTTTGGATGAGCAGTTCTTC	CASSSGTRPLDEQFF
TRBD2	TRBV5-1	-	TRBJ2-1	TGCGCCAGCAAGAGAGCGGGGGAGACCTACAATGAGCAGTTCTTC	CASKRAGETYNEQFF
TRBD1	TRBV29-1	-	TRBJ2-1	TGCAGCGTAGGACAGGGGCCCTACAATGAGCAGTTCTTC	CSVGQGPYNEQFF
-	TRBV4-3	-	TRBJ2-1	TGCGCCAGCAGCCCACAGGGAACCAATGAGCAGTTCTTC	CASSPQGTNEQFF
-	TRBV3-1/TRBV3-2	few	TRBJ1-2	TGTGCCAGCAGCCAGGGGGGGACAATACTCATTTATGGCTACACCTTC	CASSQGGTILIYGYTF
TRBD1	TRBV19	-	TRBJ2-7	TGTGCCAGTAGTATCGGACAGGGGATTGCCTACGAGCAGTACTTC	CASSIGQGIAYEQYF
TRBD1	TRBV7-2	-	TRBJ2-7	TGTGCCAGCAGCTTAGGAGGGGGCCAGAACGAGCAGTACTTC	CASSLGGGQNEQYF
TRBD1	TRBV7-8	-	TRBJ1-4	TGTGCCAGCGGCGACAGGGCGAAAGCAACTAATGAAAAACTGTTTTTT	CASGDRAKATNEKLFF
TRBD2	TRBV19	once	TRBJ2-1	TGTGCCAGTAGTATAGGGGCTAGCGGGGCCCGGGAGCAGTTCTTC	CASSIGASGAREQFF
-	TRBV19	-	TRBJ1-1	TGTGCCAGTAATGTTATCGGGAGCACTGAAGCTTTCTTT	CASNVIGSTEAFF
TRBD1	TRBV4-3	-	TRBJ2-3	TGCGCCAGCAGCCCCCTACGACAGGGCCCAGATACGCAGTATTTT	CASSPLRQGPDTQYF
TRBD1	TRBV7-2	-	TRBJ1-2	TGTGCCAGCAGCCTCCCAGGACAGGGGGCTGATGGCTACACCTTC	CASSLPGQGADGYTF
TRBD1	TRBV10-1	-	TRBJ1-6	TGCGCCAGCAGCGGGGTTTGGACAGGGACTCATCTTAATTCACCCCTCCACTTT	CASSGVWTGTHLNSPLHF
-	TRBV19	-	TRBJ1-5	TGTGCCAGTAGCCCCGGGAGGGTCAGCAATCAGCCCCAGCATTTT	CASSPGRVSNQPQHF
TRBD1	TRBV6-5	-	TRBJ1-2	TGTGCCAGTATGACAGGGGGCATGAGGGATGGCTACACCTTC	CASMTGGMRDGYTF
TRBD1	TRBV30	-	TRBJ1-1	TGTGCCTGGAGTAGGGGACAGGAGAGTACAGAAGCTTTCTTT	CAWSRGQESTEAFF
-	TRBV7-9	-	TRBJ1-6	TGTGCCAGCAGCTTTCGGGAGGGGTCCATTTCACCCCTCCACTTT	CASSFREGSISPLHF
-	TRBV6-5	-	TRBJ1-3	TGTGCCAGCCGAGATTCTCTTGGAAACACCATATATTTT	CASRDSLGNTIYF
-	TRBV11-2	-	TRBJ1-1	TGTGCCAGCAGCCCCCCCTACACTGAAGCTTTCTTT	CASSPPYTEAFF
TRBD1	TRBV6-4	-	TRBJ2-4	TGTGCCAGCAGCGAAAACCCGGGACAGGGCAACATTCAGTACTTC	CASSENPGQGNIQYF
-	TRBV5-1	-	TRBJ2-6	TGCGCCAGCAGCTTGTCACAGGCCGTCTCTGGGGCCAACGTCCTGACTTTC	CASSLSQAVSGANVLTF
-	TRBV9	-	TRBJ1-4	TGTGCCAGCAGTCCAGGACAGAGGAATGAAAAACTGTTTTTT	CASSPGQRNEKLFF
TRBD1	TRBV24-1	-	TRBJ1-2	TGTGCCACCAGTGACACAGGGACAGGACAATTCTATGGCTACACCTTC	CATSDTGTGQFYGYTF
TRBD1	TRBV9	-	TRBJ1-1	TGTGCCAGCAGCGTAGAGGGACAGGGAAGCACTGAAGCTTTCTTT	CASSVEGQGSTEAFF
-	TRBV11-2	-	TRBJ2-2	TGTGCCAGCAGGACTTGGGGGTTAATCGGACAGTATGAAGTGGAGCTGTTTTTT	CASRTWGLIGQYEVELFF
TRBD2	TRBV7-8	-	TRBJ2-1	TGTGCCAGCAGCAACAGACTCTCGACTAGCGGGATAGGCAATGAGCAGTTCTTC	CASSNRLSTSGIGNEQFF
-	TRBV10-3	few	TRBJ2-7	TGTGCCATCAGTGCCTCCGGGACTCGCTACGAGCAGTACTTC	CAISASGTRYEQYF
TRBD2	TRBV13	once	TRBJ2-3	TGTGCCAGCAGTGCCGACCGGGCTAGCGGGGGGGCAGATACGCAGTATTTT	CASSADRASGGADTQYF
-	TRBV7-8	-	TRBJ2-1	TGTGCCAGCAGCCCCAGGGGGGTCTCCTACAATGAGCAGTTCTTC	CASSPRGVSYNEQFF
-	TRBV4-2	-	TRBJ1-2	TGTGCCAGCAGCCCAGAGGGTCGAGGGTCTGGCTACACCTTC	CASSPEGRGSGYTF
TRBD1	TRBV24-1	-	TRBJ1-2	TGTGCCACCAGTGATCACATCACGACAGGGGCTCTTGGGAGGTATGGCTACACCTTC	CATSDHITTGALGRYGYTF
TRBD1	TRBV12-3/TRBV12-4	-	TRBJ2-1	TGTGCCAGCAGTGCGACAGGGGCTGAGCAGTTCTTC	CASSATGAEQFF
TRBD1	TRBV15	-	TRBJ1-6	TGTGCCACCAGCAGGGACAGGGGCAATAATTCACCCCTCCACTTT	CATSRDRGNNSPLHF
TRBD1	TRBV12-5	-	TRBJ1-2	TGTGCTAGTGGTTTGGTACTAGGGGGACAGGGGGCTTGGAACTATGGCTACACCTTC	CASGLVLGGQGAWNYGYTF
-	TRBV19	-	TRBJ2-1	TGTGCCAGTAGTTTGGGTCGAAGACATTCTAAGCAGTTCTTC	CASSLGRRHSKQFF
TRBD1	TRBV19	-	TRBJ1-5	TGTGCCAGTACAACAGGGGAATCAAATCAGCCCCAGCATTTT	CASTTGESNQPQHF
TRBD1	TRBV4-3	-	TRBJ2-7	TGCGCCAGCAGCCAAGACCACAGGGGGCTGGGGGAGCAGTACTTC	CASSQDHRGLGEQYF
TRBD1	TRBV19	-	TRBJ1-3	TGTGCCAGTAGTTCATATTCCGGGACAGGCCTGTGGGTCGGAAACACCATATATTTT	CASSSYSGTGLWVGNTIYF
TRBD2	TRBV29-1	-	TRBJ2-7	TGCAGCGTTGTGGGGGGGAGCTCCTACGAGCAGTACTTC	CSVVGGSSYEQYF
TRBD1	TRBV19	-	TRBJ1-4	TGTGCCAGTAGTATAGGAGACAGGGCATCCCGTGAAAAACTGTTTTTT	CASSIGDRASREKLFF
-	TRBV11-2	-	TRBJ1-6	TGTGCCAGCAGCCCCGAGAGTCGCAGGGCTAGCTCCTATAATTCACCCCTCCACTTT	CASSPESRRASSYNSPLHF
TRBD1	TRBV7-6	-	TRBJ2-1	TGTGCCAGCAGCCAATGGACAGGGGGCTCCTACAATGAGCAGTTCTTC	CASSQWTGGSYNEQFF
TRBD1	TRBV19	-	TRBJ1-2	TGTGCCAGTAGTATAAGTCCGGGACAGGGGGCGAAGGGCTACACCTTC	CASSISPGQGAKGYTF
TRBD1	TRBV15	-	TRBJ1-1	TGTGCCACCAGCCCAGGGGGTAACACTGAAGCTTTCTTT	CATSPGGNTEAFF
TRBD1	TRBV3-1/TRBV3-2	few	TRBJ1-1	TGTGCCAGTAAATTGGGGACAGGGAACACTGAAGCTTTCTTT	CASKLGTGNTEAFF
-	TRBV20-1	-	TRBJ2-5	TGCAGTGCAAACAAGAGGGAGACCCAGTACTTC	CSANKRETQYF